A selection of T cell receptor beta chains follows, all from one sample in a study of blood T cell repertoires in COVID-19. Assay used: immunoSEQ multiplex PCR; TCRdb lists only in-frame clones, some missing. The repertoire holds roughly 120,000 clones, with around 84% as singletons. Sequencing was carried out using peripheral blood. These receptors were collected from an elderly woman with active or convalescent COVID-19. Each CDR3 is given with its conserved first and last residue. The order of the fields is clone size, D gene, J gene, V gene, CDR3 protein, CDR3 DNA. D genes are given only for firm matches. Only some rows state a clone size, as once, few, many or a class for expanded clones.

clone size: -
D gene: -
J gene: TRBJ1-1
V gene: TRBV5-1
CDR3 protein: CASSWNGVGRSRDEAFF
CDR3 DNA: TGCGCCAGCAGCTGGAATGGAGTAGGGCGCTCGAGGGATGAAGCTTTCTTT

clone size: -
D gene: -
J gene: TRBJ2-7
V gene: TRBV5-4
CDR3 protein: CASSLEGDPYEQYF
CDR3 DNA: TGTGCCAGCAGCTTGGAAGGGGATCCGTACGAGCAGTACTTC

clone size: -
D gene: -
J gene: TRBJ2-1
V gene: TRBV6-2/TRBV6-3
CDR3 protein: CASSYGGPGENEQFF
CDR3 DNA: TGTGCCAGCAGTTACGGGGGACCGGGGGAGAATGAGCAGTTCTTC

clone size: -
D gene: TRBD2
J gene: TRBJ2-5
V gene: TRBV25-1
CDR3 protein: CASSVIYGGGRETQYF
CDR3 DNA: TGTGCCAGCAGTGTTATCTACGGCGGGGGGAGAGAGACCCAGTACTTC

clone size: -
D gene: TRBD1
J gene: TRBJ2-5
V gene: TRBV6-8
CDR3 protein: CASWTGKETQYF
CDR3 DNA: TGTGCCAGCTGGACAGGCAAAGAGACCCAGTACTTC

clone size: few
D gene: TRBD1
J gene: TRBJ1-4
V gene: TRBV27
CDR3 protein: CASSPGGPLNEKLFF
CDR3 DNA: TGTGCCAGCAGTCCAGGGGGCCCACTTAATGAAAAACTGTTTTTT

clone size: -
D gene: -
J gene: TRBJ1-1
V gene: TRBV19
CDR3 protein: CASSNPAGVVWNTEAFF
CDR3 DNA: TGTGCCAGTAGTAACCCTGCAGGGGTGGTTTGGAACACTGAAGCTTTCTTT

clone size: -
D gene: -
J gene: TRBJ1-1
V gene: TRBV7-9
CDR3 protein: CASSTAGLNTEAFF
CDR3 DNA: TGTGCCAGCAGTACCGCAGGGTTGAACACTGAAGCTTTCTTT

clone size: -
D gene: TRBD2
J gene: TRBJ2-1
V gene: TRBV28
CDR3 protein: CASTTPGRRNEQFF
CDR3 DNA: TGTGCCAGCACCACTCCCGGGAGGCGGAATGAGCAGTTCTTC

clone size: -
D gene: TRBD2
J gene: TRBJ2-4
V gene: TRBV7-2
CDR3 protein: CASSLERRGRNIQYF
CDR3 DNA: TGTGCCAGCAGCTTAGAGAGGCGGGGGAGAAACATTCAGTACTTC

clone size: -
D gene: TRBD1
J gene: TRBJ1-2
V gene: TRBV6-5
CDR3 protein: CASSPYPDRSYTF
CDR3 DNA: TGTGCCAGCAGTCCGTACCCGGACAGGAGCTACACCTTC

clone size: -
D gene: TRBD2
J gene: TRBJ2-5
V gene: TRBV28
CDR3 protein: CASSLTLLAGGPRQETQYF
CDR3 DNA: TGTGCCAGCAGCCTCACTTTACTAGCGGGAGGGCCTCGGCAAGAGACCCAGTACTTC

clone size: -
D gene: TRBD2
J gene: TRBJ2-1
V gene: TRBV3-1/TRBV3-2
CDR3 protein: CASSHPSGIYNEQFF
CDR3 DNA: TGTGCCAGCAGCCACCCTAGCGGGATTTACAATGAGCAGTTCTTC

clone size: once
D gene: TRBD1
J gene: TRBJ1-1
V gene: TRBV27
CDR3 protein: CASSFPTGLPNTEAFF
CDR3 DNA: TGTGCCAGCAGTTTCCCGACAGGGCTCCCGAACACTGAAGCTTTCTTT

clone size: -
D gene: TRBD2
J gene: TRBJ2-1
V gene: TRBV7-2
CDR3 protein: CASSPKGGSPYYNEQFF
CDR3 DNA: TGTGCCAGCAGCCCAAAGGGCGGGAGTCCCTACTACAATGAGCAGTTCTTC

clone size: -
D gene: TRBD2
J gene: TRBJ2-5
V gene: TRBV5-4
CDR3 protein: CASSWTSGLGETQYF
CDR3 DNA: TGTGCCAGCAGTTGGACTAGCGGGCTCGGGGAGACCCAGTACTTC

clone size: -
D gene: -
J gene: TRBJ1-1
V gene: TRBV30
CDR3 protein: CAWNRPGGYTEAFF
CDR3 DNA: TGTGCCTGGAATCGACCCGGAGGTTACACTGAAGCTTTCTTT

clone size: -
D gene: -
J gene: TRBJ2-3
V gene: TRBV28
CDR3 protein: CASSFRDTQYF
CDR3 DNA: TGTGCCAGCAGTTTCAGGGATACGCAGTATTTT

clone size: -
D gene: -
J gene: TRBJ1-5
V gene: TRBV10-1
CDR3 protein: CASSRFRAYRGNQPQHF
CDR3 DNA: TGCGCCAGCAGTAGGTTTAGGGCTTACAGGGGCAATCAGCCCCAGCATTTT

clone size: -
D gene: TRBD2
J gene: TRBJ2-3
V gene: TRBV5-1
CDR3 protein: CASSLPLMRGATDTQYF
CDR3 DNA: TGCGCCAGCAGCCTCCCTCTGATGCGGGGGGCCACAGATACGCAGTATTTT

clone size: once
D gene: TRBD2
J gene: TRBJ2-2
V gene: TRBV28
CDR3 protein: CASRLADTGELFF
CDR3 DNA: TGTGCCAGTCGGCTAGCGGACACCGGGGAGCTGTTTTTT

clone size: -
D gene: -
J gene: TRBJ2-1
V gene: TRBV11-3
CDR3 protein: CASSLEGRGLSRGPSYNEQFF
CDR3 DNA: TGTGCCAGCAGCTTAGAGGGGCGGGGTTTATCTCGCGGACCCTCCTACAATGAGCAGTTCTTC

clone size: few
D gene: TRBD2
J gene: TRBJ2-3
V gene: TRBV27
CDR3 protein: CASSSPGLAFARDTQYF
CDR3 DNA: TGTGCCAGCAGTTCCCCGGGACTAGCGTTTGCTCGGGATACGCAGTATTTT

clone size: few
D gene: TRBD1
J gene: TRBJ2-7
V gene: TRBV5-5
CDR3 protein: CASSLVQGASEQYF
CDR3 DNA: TGTGCCAGCAGCTTGGTGCAGGGGGCCAGCGAGCAGTACTTC

clone size: few
D gene: TRBD1
J gene: TRBJ1-1
V gene: TRBV14
CDR3 protein: CASSQVWDRPSNTEAFF
CDR3 DNA: TGTGCCAGCAGCCAAGTTTGGGACAGGCCTTCAAACACTGAAGCTTTCTTT

clone size: -
D gene: -
J gene: TRBJ2-5
V gene: TRBV5-1
CDR3 protein: CASSSSGTLETQYF
CDR3 DNA: TGCGCCAGCAGCTCCTCCGGTACCTTGGAGACCCAGTACTTC

clone size: -
D gene: -
J gene: TRBJ2-3
V gene: TRBV27
CDR3 protein: CASSPGDEADTQYF
CDR3 DNA: TGTGCCAGCAGTCCGGGGGACGAAGCAGATACGCAGTATTTT

clone size: once
D gene: -
J gene: TRBJ2-7
V gene: TRBV20-1
CDR3 protein: CSASRQFSYEQYF
CDR3 DNA: TGCAGTGCTAGTCGACAGTTTTCCTACGAGCAGTACTTC

clone size: -
D gene: -
J gene: TRBJ2-5
V gene: TRBV24-1
CDR3 protein: CATSDTRSLGQETQYF
CDR3 DNA: TGTGCCACCAGTGACACTCGGTCACTAGGCCAAGAGACCCAGTACTTC

clone size: -
D gene: TRBD2
J gene: TRBJ2-7
V gene: TRBV5-1
CDR3 protein: CASSLIAGAAEQYF
CDR3 DNA: TGCGCCAGCAGCTTGATTGCGGGAGCCGCCGAGCAGTACTTC

clone size: -
D gene: -
J gene: TRBJ2-5
V gene: TRBV19
CDR3 protein: CASSMTKGRETQYF
CDR3 DNA: TGTGCCAGTAGTATGACTAAAGGGCGAGAGACCCAGTACTTC

clone size: -
D gene: -
J gene: TRBJ2-6
V gene: TRBV19
CDR3 protein: CASSIERLGPGANVLTF
CDR3 DNA: TGTGCCAGTAGTATAGAAAGATTGGGGCCCGGGGCCAACGTCCTGACTTTC

clone size: once
D gene: TRBD2
J gene: TRBJ2-5
V gene: TRBV7-9
CDR3 protein: CASSPWVAGGEKTQYF
CDR3 DNA: TGTGCCAGCAGCCCCTGGGTAGCGGGAGGTGAAAAGACCCAGTACTTC

clone size: -
D gene: TRBD1
J gene: TRBJ1-1
V gene: TRBV6-1
CDR3 protein: CASSEIQGWNTEAFF
CDR3 DNA: TGTGCCAGCAGTGAAATACAGGGGTGGAACACTGAAGCTTTCTTT

clone size: -
D gene: TRBD1
J gene: TRBJ1-6
V gene: TRBV7-9
CDR3 protein: CASSSGTGFNDSPLHF
CDR3 DNA: TGTGCCAGCAGCTCCGGGACAGGCTTTAACGATTCACCCCTCCACTTT

clone size: -
D gene: -
J gene: TRBJ1-2
V gene: TRBV19
CDR3 protein: CASREPFNYGYTF
CDR3 DNA: TGTGCCAGTAGAGAGCCCTTTAACTATGGCTACACCTTC

clone size: -
D gene: TRBD2
J gene: TRBJ2-7
V gene: TRBV19
CDR3 protein: CASSISSGPYEQYF
CDR3 DNA: TGTGCCAGTAGTATCTCTAGCGGCCCCTACGAGCAGTACTTC

clone size: few
D gene: TRBD1
J gene: TRBJ1-6
V gene: TRBV19
CDR3 protein: CASSNYGQGVSPLHF
CDR3 DNA: TGTGCCAGTAGCAACTATGGACAGGGGGTTTCACCCCTCCACTTT

clone size: -
D gene: TRBD2
J gene: TRBJ2-5
V gene: TRBV10-3
CDR3 protein: CAIRILLAGGLETQYF
CDR3 DNA: TGTGCCATCAGGATCTTACTAGCGGGAGGACTGGAGACCCAGTACTTC

clone size: -
D gene: -
J gene: TRBJ1-1
V gene: TRBV5-4
CDR3 protein: CASSLVGGRRNTEAFF
CDR3 DNA: TGTGCCAGCAGCTTGGTGGGGGGTAGACGGAACACTGAAGCTTTCTTT

clone size: -
D gene: TRBD2
J gene: TRBJ2-2
V gene: TRBV7-2
CDR3 protein: CASRRGAGDPGELFF
CDR3 DNA: TGTGCCAGCAGACGAGGTGCGGGGGACCCCGGGGAGCTGTTTTTT

clone size: once
D gene: -
J gene: TRBJ2-4
V gene: TRBV15
CDR3 protein: CATSLKGEAKNIQYF
CDR3 DNA: TGTGCCACCAGCCTGAAGGGGGAGGCCAAAAACATTCAGTACTTC

clone size: -
D gene: TRBD1
J gene: TRBJ1-2
V gene: TRBV15
CDR3 protein: CATSRDKSTGGYGYTF
CDR3 DNA: TGTGCCACCAGCAGAGATAAGAGTACAGGGGGCTATGGCTACACCTTC

clone size: many
D gene: -
J gene: TRBJ1-2
V gene: TRBV11-2
CDR3 protein: CASSLVPRWNYGYTF
CDR3 DNA: TGTGCCAGCAGCTTAGTACCCAGGTGGAACTATGGCTACACCTTC

clone size: few
D gene: -
J gene: TRBJ1-2
V gene: TRBV10-2
CDR3 protein: CASSESGGTYGYTF
CDR3 DNA: TGCGCCAGCAGTGAGTCGGGGGGGACCTATGGCTACACCTTC

clone size: -
D gene: TRBD2
J gene: TRBJ2-7
V gene: TRBV9
CDR3 protein: CASSPLERESYEQYF
CDR3 DNA: TGTGCCAGCAGCCCACTAGAGCGGGAGTCGTACGAGCAGTACTTC

clone size: -
D gene: -
J gene: TRBJ1-2
V gene: TRBV7-8
CDR3 protein: CASSPTRGVSYGYTF
CDR3 DNA: TGTGCCAGCAGCCCTACCCGGGGAGTCAGCTATGGCTACACCTTC

clone size: -
D gene: -
J gene: TRBJ1-5
V gene: TRBV6-2/TRBV6-3
CDR3 protein: CASSGRDPGGNQPQHF
CDR3 DNA: TGTGCCAGCAGTGGCCGGGACCCGGGGGGCAATCAGCCCCAGCATTTT

clone size: -
D gene: TRBD1
J gene: TRBJ1-1
V gene: TRBV7-9
CDR3 protein: CASSVGQGLNTEAFF
CDR3 DNA: TGTGCCAGCAGCGTGGGACAGGGTTTGAACACTGAAGCTTTCTTT

clone size: -
D gene: -
J gene: TRBJ2-7
V gene: TRBV12-3/TRBV12-4
CDR3 protein: CASSWDMYEQYF
CDR3 DNA: TGTGCCAGCAGTTGGGACATGTACGAGCAGTACTTC

clone size: few
D gene: -
J gene: TRBJ1-1
V gene: TRBV2
CDR3 protein: CASGGDLSGGAEAFF
CDR3 DNA: TGTGCCAGCGGTGGGGACTTGTCAGGAGGGGCAGAAGCTTTCTTT

clone size: -
D gene: TRBD1
J gene: TRBJ2-1
V gene: TRBV19
CDR3 protein: CASSIRTGYEQFF
CDR3 DNA: TGTGCCAGTAGTATCCGGACAGGGTATGAGCAGTTCTTC

clone size: -
D gene: -
J gene: TRBJ1-1
V gene: TRBV6-6
CDR3 protein: CASSYLRDNEAFF
CDR3 DNA: TGTGCCAGCAGTTACCTGCGAGATAATGAAGCTTTCTTT

clone size: -
D gene: -
J gene: TRBJ2-1
V gene: TRBV7-2
CDR3 protein: CASSWTRGANEQFF
CDR3 DNA: TGTGCCAGCAGCTGGACCCGGGGGGCAAATGAGCAGTTCTTC

clone size: -
D gene: -
J gene: TRBJ2-7
V gene: TRBV11-2
CDR3 protein: CASSKNGGPSEQYF
CDR3 DNA: TGTGCCAGCAGCAAAAACGGAGGCCCGAGCGAGCAGTACTTC